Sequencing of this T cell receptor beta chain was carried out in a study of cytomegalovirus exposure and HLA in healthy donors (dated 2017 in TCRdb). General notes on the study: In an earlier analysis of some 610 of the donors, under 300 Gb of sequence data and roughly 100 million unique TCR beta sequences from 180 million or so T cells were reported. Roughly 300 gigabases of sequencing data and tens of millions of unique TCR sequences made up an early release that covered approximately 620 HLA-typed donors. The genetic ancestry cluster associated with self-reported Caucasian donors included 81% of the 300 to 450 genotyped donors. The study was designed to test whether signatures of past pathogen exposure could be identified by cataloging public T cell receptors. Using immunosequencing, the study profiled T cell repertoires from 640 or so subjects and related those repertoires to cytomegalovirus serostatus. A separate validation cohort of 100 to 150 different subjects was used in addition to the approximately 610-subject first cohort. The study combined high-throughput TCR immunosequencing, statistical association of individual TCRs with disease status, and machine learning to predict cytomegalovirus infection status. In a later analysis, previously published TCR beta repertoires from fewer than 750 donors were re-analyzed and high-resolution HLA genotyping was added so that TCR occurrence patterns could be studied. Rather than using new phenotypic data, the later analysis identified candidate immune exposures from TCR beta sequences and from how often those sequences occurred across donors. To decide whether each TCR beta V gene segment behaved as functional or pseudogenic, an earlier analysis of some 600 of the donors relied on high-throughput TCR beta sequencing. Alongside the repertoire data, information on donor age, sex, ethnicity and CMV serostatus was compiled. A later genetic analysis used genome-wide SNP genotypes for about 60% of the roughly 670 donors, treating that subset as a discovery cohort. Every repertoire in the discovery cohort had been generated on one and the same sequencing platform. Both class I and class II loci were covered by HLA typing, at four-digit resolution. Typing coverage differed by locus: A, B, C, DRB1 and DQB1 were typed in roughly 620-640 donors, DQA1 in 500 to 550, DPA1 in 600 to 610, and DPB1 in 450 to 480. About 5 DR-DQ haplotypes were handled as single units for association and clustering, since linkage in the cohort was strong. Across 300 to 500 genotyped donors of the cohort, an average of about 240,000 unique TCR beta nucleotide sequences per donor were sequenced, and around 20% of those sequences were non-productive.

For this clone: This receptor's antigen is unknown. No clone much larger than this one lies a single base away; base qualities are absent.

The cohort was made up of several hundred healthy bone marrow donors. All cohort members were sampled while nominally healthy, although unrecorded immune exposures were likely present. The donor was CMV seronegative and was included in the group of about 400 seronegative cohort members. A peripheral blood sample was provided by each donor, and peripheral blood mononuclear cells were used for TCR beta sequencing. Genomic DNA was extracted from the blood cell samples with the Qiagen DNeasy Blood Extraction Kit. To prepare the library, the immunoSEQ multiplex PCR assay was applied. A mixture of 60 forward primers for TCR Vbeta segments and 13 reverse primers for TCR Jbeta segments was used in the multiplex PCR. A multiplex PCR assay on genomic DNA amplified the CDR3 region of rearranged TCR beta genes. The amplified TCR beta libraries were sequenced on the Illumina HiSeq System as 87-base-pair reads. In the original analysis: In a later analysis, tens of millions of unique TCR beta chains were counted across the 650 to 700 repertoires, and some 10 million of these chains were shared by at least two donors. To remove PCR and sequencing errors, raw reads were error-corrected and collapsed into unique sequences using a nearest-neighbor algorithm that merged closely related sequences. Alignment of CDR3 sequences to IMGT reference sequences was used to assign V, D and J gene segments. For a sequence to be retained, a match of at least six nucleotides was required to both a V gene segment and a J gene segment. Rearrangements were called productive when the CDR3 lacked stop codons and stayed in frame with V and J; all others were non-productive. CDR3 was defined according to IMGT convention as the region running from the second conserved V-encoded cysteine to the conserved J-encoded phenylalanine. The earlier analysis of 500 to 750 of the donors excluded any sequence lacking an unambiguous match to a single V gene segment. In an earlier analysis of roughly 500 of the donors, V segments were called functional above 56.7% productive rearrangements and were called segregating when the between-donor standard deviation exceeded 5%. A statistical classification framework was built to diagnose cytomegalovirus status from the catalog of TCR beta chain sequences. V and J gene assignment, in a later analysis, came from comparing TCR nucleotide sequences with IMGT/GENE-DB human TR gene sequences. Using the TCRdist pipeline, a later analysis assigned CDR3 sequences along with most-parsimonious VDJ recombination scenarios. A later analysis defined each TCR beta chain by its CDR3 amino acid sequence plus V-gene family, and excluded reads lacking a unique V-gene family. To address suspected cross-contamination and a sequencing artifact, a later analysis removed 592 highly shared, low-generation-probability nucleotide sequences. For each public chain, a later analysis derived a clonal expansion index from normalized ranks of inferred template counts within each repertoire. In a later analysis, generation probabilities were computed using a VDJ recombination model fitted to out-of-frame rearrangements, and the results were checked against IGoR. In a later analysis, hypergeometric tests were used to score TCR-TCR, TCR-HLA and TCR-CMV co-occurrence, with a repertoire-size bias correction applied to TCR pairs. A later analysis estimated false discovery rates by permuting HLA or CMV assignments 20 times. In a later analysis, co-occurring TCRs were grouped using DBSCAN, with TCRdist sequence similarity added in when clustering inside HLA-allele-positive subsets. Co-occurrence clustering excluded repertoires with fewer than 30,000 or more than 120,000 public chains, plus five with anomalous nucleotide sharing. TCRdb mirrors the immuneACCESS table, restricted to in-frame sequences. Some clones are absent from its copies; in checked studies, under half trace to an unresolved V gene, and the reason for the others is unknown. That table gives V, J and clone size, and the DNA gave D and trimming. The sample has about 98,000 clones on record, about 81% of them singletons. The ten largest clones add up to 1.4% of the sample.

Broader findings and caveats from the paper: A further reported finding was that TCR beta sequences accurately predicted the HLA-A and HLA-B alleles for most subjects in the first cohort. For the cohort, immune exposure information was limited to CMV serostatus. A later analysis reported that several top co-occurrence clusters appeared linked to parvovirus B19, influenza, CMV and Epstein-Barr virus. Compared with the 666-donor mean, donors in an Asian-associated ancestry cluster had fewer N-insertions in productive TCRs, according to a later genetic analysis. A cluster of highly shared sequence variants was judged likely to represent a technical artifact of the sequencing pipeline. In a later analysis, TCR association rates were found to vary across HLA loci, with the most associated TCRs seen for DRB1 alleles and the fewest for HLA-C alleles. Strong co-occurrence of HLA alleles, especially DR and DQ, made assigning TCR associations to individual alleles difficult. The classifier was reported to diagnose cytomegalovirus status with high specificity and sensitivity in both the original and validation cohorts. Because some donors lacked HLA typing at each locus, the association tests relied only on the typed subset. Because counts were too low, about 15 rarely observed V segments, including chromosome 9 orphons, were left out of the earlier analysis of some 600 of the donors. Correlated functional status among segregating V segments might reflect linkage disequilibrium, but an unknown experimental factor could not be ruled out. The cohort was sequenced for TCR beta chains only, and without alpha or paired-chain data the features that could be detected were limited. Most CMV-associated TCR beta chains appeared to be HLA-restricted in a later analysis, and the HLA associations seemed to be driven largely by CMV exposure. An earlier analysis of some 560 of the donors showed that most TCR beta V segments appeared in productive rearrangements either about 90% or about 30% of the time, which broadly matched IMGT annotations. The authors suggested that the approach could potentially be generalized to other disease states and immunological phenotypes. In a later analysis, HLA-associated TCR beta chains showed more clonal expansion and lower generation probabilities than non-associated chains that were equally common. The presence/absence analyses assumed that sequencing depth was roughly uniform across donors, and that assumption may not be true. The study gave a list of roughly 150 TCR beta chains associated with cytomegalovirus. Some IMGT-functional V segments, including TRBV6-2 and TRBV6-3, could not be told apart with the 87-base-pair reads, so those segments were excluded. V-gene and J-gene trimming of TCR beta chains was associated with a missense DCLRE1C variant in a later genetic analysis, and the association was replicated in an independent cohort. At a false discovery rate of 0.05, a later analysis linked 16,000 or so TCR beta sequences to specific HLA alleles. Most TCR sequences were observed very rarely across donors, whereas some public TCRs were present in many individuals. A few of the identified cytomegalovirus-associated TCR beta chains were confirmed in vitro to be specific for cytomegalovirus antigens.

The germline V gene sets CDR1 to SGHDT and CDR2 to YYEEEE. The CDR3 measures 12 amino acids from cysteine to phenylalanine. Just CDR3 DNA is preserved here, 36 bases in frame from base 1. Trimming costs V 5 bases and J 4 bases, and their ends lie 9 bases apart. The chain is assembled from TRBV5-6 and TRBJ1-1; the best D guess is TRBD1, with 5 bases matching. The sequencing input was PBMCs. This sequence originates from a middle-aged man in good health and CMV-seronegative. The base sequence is TGTGCCAGCAGGGAGGGGAGCACTGAAGCTTTCTTT. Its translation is CASREGSTEAFF.